Listed here is a single TCR beta chain. The entry originates in a study of blood T cell repertoires in COVID-19. Study overall: Samples came from the United States, Italy and Spain, spanning acute and convalescent COVID-19.

TCRdb keeps only in-frame clones here, not all; method: immunoSEQ multiplex PCR. The table records 60,000 to 75,000 clones, roughly 85% of them present only once. This CDR3 is 17 amino acids long. Germline V gene data show CDR1 as LGHDT and CDR2 as YNNKEL (reference sequence). Trimming removed 0 bases from V and 0 bases from J, with 15 bases in between. The specimen was peripheral blood. The chain combines TRBV3-1 (or the pseudogene TRBV3-2) with TRBJ2-7; no clear D gene. The source is a woman older than 75 with acute or convalescent COVID-19. The CDR3 is CASSQDAVAWSSYEQYF. In DNA form, the CDR3 reads TGTGCCAGCAGCCAAGATGCTGTGGCGTGGAGCTCCTACGAGCAGTACTTC.